This TCR beta chain was identified in a study of OX40 agonist ivuxolimab in advanced cancers. Study overall: Mean age approximately 55 years, range 23 to 79; 82.7% male.

Trimming removed 2 bases at V and 2 bases at J, with 9 bases between. From germline, CDR1 is MNHNY and CDR2 SVGAGI (reference sequence). The CDR3 is made up of 14 amino acids. Details on this clone: Its cognate antigen is unknown.

Study results and caveats: The specificity for antigen of the expanded peripheral T cells was not determined. Circulating CD4+ and CD8+ T cells showed clonal expansion by week 6 at 0.1 to 3.0 mg/kg.

Only in-frame clones appear in the TCRdb table, and some are missing; sequencing was by immunoSEQ multiplex PCR. The profile shows some 35,000 clones, approximately 80% of them singletons. The sequencing used CD4+ or CD8+ T cells sorted from blood, collected in a trial of the OX40 agonist ivuxolimab. The sequence derives from an adult with an advanced solid tumor such as melanoma, head and neck, liver or kidney cancer. The rearrangement links TRBV6-6 to TRBJ1-1; no firm D call. The CDR3: CASSYPSGNTEAFF. In nucleotides, the CDR3 is TGTGCCAGCAGTTACCCTTCAGGAAACACTGAAGCTTTCTTT.